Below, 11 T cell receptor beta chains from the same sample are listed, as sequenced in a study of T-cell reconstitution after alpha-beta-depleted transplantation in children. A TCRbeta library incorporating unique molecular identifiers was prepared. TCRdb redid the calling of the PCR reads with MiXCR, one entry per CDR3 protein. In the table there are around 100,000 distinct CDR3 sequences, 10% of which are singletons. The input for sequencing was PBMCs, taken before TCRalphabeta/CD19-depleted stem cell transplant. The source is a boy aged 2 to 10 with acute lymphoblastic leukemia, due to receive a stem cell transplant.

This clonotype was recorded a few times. The CDR3 sequence is CANPTPEAFF. The CDR3 bases are TGTGCGAACCCCACCCCTGAAGCTTTCTTT. The chain has TRBV5-6 and TRBJ1-1; D is uncertain. Germline lookup yields CDR1 SGHDT and CDR2 YYEEEE. The CDR3 sequence is 10 residues long.

The CDR3 here is CASTQTGGGTGELFF. CDR3 sequence (DNA): TGTGCCAGCACTCAGACCGGGGGAGGCACCGGGGAGCTGTTTTTT. The genes are TRBV7-3 and TRBJ2-2, with a tentative D call TRBD2 (6 bases). There are 15 residues in the CDR3. The germline V gene encodes CDR1 SGHTA and CDR2 FQGTGA. The V end was cut by 7 bases, the J end by 4 bases, with 16 bases between.

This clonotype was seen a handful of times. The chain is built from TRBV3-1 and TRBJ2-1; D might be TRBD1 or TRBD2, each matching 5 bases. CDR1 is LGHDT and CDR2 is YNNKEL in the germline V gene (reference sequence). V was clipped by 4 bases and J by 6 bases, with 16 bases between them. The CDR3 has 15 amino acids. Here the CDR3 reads CASSLTGQVGNEQFF. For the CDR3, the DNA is TGTGCCAGCAGCCTTACGGGGCAAGTCGGCAATGAGCAGTTCTTC.

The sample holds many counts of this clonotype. DNA of the CDR3: TGTGCCAGCAGCTACTTGTGGGGACGGACGGACAATGAGCAGTTCTTC. Translated, it gives CASSYLWGRTDNEQFF. The V and J genes are TRBV5-6 and TRBJ2-1; the D call may be TRBD1 or TRBD2 (5 bases each). The CDR3 consists of 16 residues. CDR1 and CDR2 (germline): SGHDT, YYEEEE. V gave up 3 bases and J gave up 5 bases, with 18 bases separating them. Full variable domain (missing parts from reference TRBV5-6 and TRBJ2-1): DAGVTQSPTHLIKTRGQQVTLRCSPKSGHDTVSWYQQALGQGPQFIFQYYEEEERQRGNFPDRFSGHQFPNYSSELNVNALLLGDSALYLCASSYLWGRTDNEQFFGPGTRLTVL.

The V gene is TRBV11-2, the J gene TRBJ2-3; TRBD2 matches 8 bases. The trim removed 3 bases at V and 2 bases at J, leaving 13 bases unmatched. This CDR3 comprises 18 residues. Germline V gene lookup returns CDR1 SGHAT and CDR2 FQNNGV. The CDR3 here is CASSLQWGGLGDTDTQYF. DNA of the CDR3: TGTGCCAGCAGCTTGCAGTGGGGGGGACTAGGAGACACAGATACGCAGTATTTT.

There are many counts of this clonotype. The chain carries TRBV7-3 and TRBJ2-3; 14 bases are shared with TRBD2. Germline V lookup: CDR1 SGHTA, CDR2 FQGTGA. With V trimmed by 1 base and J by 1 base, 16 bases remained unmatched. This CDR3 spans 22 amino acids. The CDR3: CASSLRGPTGLAGVAGTDTQYF. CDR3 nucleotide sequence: TGTGCCAGCAGCTTAAGGGGCCCGACGGGACTAGCGGGAGTTGCCGGCACAGATACGCAGTATTTT.

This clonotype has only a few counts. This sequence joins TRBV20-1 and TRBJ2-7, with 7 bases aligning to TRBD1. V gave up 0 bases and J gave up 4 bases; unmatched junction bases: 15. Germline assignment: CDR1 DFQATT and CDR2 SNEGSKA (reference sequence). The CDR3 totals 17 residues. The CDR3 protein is CSARDGAGDSFIYEQYF. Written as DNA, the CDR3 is TGCAGTGCTAGAGATGGGGCTGGGGACAGCTTTATTTACGAGCAGTACTTC.

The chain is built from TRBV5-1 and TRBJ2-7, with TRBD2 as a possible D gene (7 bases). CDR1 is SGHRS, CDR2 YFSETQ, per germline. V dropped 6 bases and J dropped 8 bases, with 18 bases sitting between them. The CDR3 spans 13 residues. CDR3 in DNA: TGCGCCAGCACTGGAACGGGGGGCCCACAGCAGTACTTC. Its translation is CASTGTGGPQQYF.

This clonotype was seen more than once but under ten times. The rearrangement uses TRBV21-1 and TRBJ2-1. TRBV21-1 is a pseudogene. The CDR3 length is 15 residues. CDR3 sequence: CASSKVTHCYNEQFF. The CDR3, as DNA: TGTGCCAGCAGCAAAGTAACGCATTGCTACAATGAGCAGTTCTTC.

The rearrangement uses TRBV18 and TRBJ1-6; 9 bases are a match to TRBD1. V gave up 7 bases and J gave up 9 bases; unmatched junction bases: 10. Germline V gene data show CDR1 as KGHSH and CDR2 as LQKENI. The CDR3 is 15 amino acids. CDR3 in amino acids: CASLPPGTGISPLHF. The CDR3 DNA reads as TGTGCCAGCTTACCGCCAGGGACAGGGATTTCACCCCTCCACTTT.

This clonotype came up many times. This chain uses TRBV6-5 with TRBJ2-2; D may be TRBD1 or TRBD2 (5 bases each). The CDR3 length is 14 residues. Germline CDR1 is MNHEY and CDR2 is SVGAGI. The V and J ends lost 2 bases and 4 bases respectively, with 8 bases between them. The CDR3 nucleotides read TGTGCCAGCAGTTACGGGGGAACCACCGGGGAGCTGTTTTTT. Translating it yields CASSYGGTTGELFF.